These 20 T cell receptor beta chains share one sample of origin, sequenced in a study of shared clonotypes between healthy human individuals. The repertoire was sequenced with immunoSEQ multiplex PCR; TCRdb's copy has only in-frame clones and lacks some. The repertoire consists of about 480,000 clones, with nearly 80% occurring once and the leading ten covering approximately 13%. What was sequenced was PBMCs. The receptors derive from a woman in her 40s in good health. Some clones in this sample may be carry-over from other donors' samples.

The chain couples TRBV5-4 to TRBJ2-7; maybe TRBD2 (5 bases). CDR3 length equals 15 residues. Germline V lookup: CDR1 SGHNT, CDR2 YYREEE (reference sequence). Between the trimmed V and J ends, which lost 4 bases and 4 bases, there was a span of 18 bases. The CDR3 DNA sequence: TGTGCCAGCAGCCAGTCGGGAAGCGGCATTTACGAGCAGTACTTC. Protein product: CASSQSGSGIYEQYF.

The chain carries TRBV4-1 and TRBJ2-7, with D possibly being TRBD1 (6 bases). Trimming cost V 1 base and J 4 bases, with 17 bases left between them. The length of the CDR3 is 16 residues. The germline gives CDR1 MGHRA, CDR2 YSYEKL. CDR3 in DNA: TGCGCCAGCAGCCAAGCCACAGGGTTTGGGGTTTACGAGCAGTACTTC. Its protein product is CASSQATGFGVYEQYF.

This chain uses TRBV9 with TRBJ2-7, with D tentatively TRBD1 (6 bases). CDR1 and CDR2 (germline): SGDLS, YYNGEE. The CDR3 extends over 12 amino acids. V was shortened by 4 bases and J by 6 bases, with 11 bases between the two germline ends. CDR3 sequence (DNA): TGTGCCAGCAGCAACACAGGGACCGAGCAGTACTTC. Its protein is CASSNTGTEQYF.

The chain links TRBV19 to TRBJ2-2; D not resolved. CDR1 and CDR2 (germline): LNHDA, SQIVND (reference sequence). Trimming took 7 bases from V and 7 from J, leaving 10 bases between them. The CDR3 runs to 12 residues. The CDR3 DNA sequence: TGTGCCAGTATCTCACCCCACGGGGAGCTGTTTTTT. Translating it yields CASISPHGELFF.

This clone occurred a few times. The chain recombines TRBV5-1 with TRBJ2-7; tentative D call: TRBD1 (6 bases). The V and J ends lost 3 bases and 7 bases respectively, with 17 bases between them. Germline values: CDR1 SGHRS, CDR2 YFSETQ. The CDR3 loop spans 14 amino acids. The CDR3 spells CASSSSTGAPEQYF. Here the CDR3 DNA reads TGCGCCAGCAGCTCCTCGACAGGAGCCCCAGAGCAGTACTTC.

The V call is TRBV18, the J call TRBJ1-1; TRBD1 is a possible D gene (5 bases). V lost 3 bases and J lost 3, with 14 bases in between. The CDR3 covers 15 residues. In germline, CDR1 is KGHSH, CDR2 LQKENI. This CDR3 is CASSPNWGADTEAFF. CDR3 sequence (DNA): TGTGCCAGCTCACCTAACTGGGGCGCGGACACTGAAGCTTTCTTT. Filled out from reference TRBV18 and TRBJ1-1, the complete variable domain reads NAGVMQNPRHLVRRRGQEARLRCSPMKGHSHVYWYRQLPEEGLKFMVYLQKENIIDESGMPKERFSAEFPKEGPSILRIQQVVRGDSAAYFCASSPNWGADTEAFFGQGTRLTVV.

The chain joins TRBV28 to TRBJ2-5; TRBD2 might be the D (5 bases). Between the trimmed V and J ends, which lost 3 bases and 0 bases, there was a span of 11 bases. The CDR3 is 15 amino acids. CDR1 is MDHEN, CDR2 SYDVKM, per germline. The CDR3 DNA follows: TGTGCCAGCAGTTTTTTTCGAGGGAACCAAGAGACCCAGTACTTC. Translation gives CASSFFRGNQETQYF.

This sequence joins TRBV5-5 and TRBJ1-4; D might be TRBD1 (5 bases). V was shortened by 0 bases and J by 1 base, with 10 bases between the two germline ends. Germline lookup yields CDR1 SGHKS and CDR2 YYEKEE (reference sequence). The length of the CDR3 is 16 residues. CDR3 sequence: CASSLERGLTNEKLFF. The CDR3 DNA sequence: TGTGCCAGCAGCTTGGAGCGGGGGTTAACTAATGAAAAACTGTTTTTT.

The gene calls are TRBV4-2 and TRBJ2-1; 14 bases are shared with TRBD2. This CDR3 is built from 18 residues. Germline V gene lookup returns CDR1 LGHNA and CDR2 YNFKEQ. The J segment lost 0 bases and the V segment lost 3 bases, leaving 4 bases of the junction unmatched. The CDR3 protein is CASSQGTSGSHSYNEQFF. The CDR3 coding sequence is TGTGCCAGCAGCCAGGGGACTAGCGGGAGCCACTCCTACAATGAGCAGTTCTTC.

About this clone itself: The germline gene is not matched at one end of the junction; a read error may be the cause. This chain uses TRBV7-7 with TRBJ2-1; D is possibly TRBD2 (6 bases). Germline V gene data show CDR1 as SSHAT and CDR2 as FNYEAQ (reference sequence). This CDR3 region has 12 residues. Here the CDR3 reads CASSNPGLEQFF. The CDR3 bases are TGTGCTAGCAGCAACCCGGGACTCGAGCAGTTCTTC.

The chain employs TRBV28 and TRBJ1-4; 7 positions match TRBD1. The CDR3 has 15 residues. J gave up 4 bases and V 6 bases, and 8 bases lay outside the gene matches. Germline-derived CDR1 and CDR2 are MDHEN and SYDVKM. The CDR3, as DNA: TGTGCCAGCAGATCGAGGACAGGCCTTAATGAAAAACTGTTTTTT. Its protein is CASRSRTGLNEKLFF.

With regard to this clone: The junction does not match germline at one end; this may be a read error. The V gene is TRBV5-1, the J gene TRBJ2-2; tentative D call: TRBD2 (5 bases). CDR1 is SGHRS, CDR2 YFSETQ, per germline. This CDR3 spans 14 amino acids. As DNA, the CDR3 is TGCGCCAGCGGCCCGAGCAATCCCACCGGGAAGCTGTTTTTT. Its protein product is CASGPSNPTGKLFF. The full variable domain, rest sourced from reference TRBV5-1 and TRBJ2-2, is KAGVTQTPRYLIKTRGQQVTLSCSPISGHRSVSWYQQTPGQGLQFLFEYFSETQRNKGNFPGRFSGRQFSNSRSEMNVSTLELGDSALYLCASGPSNPTGKLFFGEGSRLTVL.

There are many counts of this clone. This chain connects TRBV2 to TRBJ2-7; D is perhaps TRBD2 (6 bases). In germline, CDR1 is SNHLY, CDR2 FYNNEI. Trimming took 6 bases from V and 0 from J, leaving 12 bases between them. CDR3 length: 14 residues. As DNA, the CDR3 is TGTGCCAGCAGGGGGGACTTAAACTCCTACGAGCAGTACTTC. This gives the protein CASRGDLNSYEQYF.

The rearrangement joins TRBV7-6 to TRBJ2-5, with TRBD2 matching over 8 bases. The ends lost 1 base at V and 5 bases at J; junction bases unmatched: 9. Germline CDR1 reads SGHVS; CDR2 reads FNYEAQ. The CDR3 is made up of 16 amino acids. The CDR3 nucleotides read TGTGCCAGCAGCTTAGTTGGTAGCGGGATTCCGGAGACCCAGTACTTC. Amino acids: CASSLVGSGIPETQYF.

CDR3 coding DNA: TGTGCCAGCAGTGGACTAGCGGGAGAAAAGACCCAGTACTTC. Its protein is CASSGLAGEKTQYF. The rearrangement joins TRBV2 to TRBJ2-5, with TRBD2 matching over 12 bases. CDR1 SNHLY and CDR2 FYNNEI come from the germline V gene. This CDR3 contains 14 residues. V was pared by 4 bases and J by 6 bases, with 3 bases of the junction left unmatched.

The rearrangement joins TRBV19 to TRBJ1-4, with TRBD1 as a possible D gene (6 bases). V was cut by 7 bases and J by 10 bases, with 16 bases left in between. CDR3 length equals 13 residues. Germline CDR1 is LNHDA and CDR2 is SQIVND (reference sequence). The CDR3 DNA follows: TGTGCCAGTAACTCAGGGAAGGGGGGAAAACTGTTTTTT. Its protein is CASNSGKGGKLFF.

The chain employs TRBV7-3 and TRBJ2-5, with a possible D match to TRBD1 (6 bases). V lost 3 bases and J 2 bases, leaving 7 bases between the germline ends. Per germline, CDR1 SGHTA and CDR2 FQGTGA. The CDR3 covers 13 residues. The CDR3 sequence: CASSFDRQETQYF. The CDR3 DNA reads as TGTGCCAGCAGCTTCGACAGGCAAGAGACCCAGTACTTC.

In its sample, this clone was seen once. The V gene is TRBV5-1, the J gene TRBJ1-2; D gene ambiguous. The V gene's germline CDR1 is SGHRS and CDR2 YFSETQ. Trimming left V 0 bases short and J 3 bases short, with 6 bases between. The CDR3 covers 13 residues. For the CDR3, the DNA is TGCGCCAGCAGCTTGGAAACTGACTATGGCTACACCTTC. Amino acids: CASSLETDYGYTF.

The CDR3 loop is CASRGDRDNQPQHF. The CDR3 bases are TGTGCCAGCAGGGGGGACAGGGACAATCAGCCCCAGCATTTT. The rearrangement links TRBV6-1 to TRBJ1-5; the match to TRBD1 covers 9 bases. The CDR3 is made up of 14 amino acids. The V and J ends lost 6 bases and 3 bases, in that order; junction bases with no gene match: 3. CDR1 MNHNS and CDR2 SASEGT come from the germline V gene.

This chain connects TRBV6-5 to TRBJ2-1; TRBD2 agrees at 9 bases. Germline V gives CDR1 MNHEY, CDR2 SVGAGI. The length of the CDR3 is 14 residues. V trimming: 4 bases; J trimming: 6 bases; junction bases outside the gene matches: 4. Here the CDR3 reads CASSSLAGANEQFF. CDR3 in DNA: TGTGCCAGCAGTTCTTTAGCGGGAGCCAATGAGCAGTTCTTC.